This entry features one TCR beta chain sequence. The data derive from a study of regulatory T cells in long-lasting Graves disease. Time point indicated: persistent/refractory GD, antithyroid drugs over 5 years with positive TRAb. The TCR library was made from RNA that had been extracted from PBMCs in TRIzol. Trimming removed 0 bases from V and 6 bases from J; junction bases left unmatched: 2. Germline values: CDR1 LNHNV, CDR2 YYDKDF (reference sequence). This CDR3 contains 16 residues. The authors built TCR beta libraries using iRepertoire HTBI primers and Arm-PCR of CDR3 regions. Original processing notes: Overall, samples carried roughly 60 TRBV and 13 to 15 TRBJ segments. TCRdb re-derived calls from the multiplex PCR reads in MiXCR, one entry per CDR3 protein. These V and J calls are TCRdb output, not the study's own analysis. The table has approximately 500,000 distinct CDR3 sequences, roughly a fifth seen once.

The sequencing here drew on peripheral blood mononuclear cells (PBMCs), taken when the disease was refractory, from a patient treated with antithyroid drugs. This clonotype was obtained from a female donor with Graves disease. The chain uses TRBV15 and TRBJ2-2; TRBD2 aligns across 12 bases. The CDR3 reads CATSREPSGRAGELFF. The CDR3 DNA sequence: TGTGCCACCAGCAGAGAACCTAGCGGGAGGGCCGGGGAGCTGTTTTTT.